These 25 T cell receptor beta chains were sequenced from one sample in a study of shared T cell receptors in the human thymus. Produced via immunoSEQ multiplex PCR; TCRdb's table is partial and in-frame only. The sample has 700,000 or so clones, over 75% seen once; the top ten hold around 0.0094%. This sample also belongs to another study, concerning human thymus T cells.

The sequenced sample was thymocytes. The origin of the receptors is a girl under three years old with a congenital heart defect.

The chain joins TRBV29-1 to TRBJ1-1; the D gene is possibly TRBD1 (6 bases). V lost 4 bases, J lost 1 base, and 22 bases lay in between. This CDR3 is built from 17 residues. Germline V lookup: CDR1 SQVTM, CDR2 ANQGSEA. The CDR3 here is CSVVRFWRGGRNTEAFF. In DNA, the CDR3 is TGCAGCGTTGTGCGGTTTTGGAGGGGGGGGAGGAACACTGAAGCTTTCTTT.

V and J are TRBV28 and TRBJ2-2; 8 nucleotides align to TRBD1. CDR1 is MDHEN, CDR2 SYDVKM, per germline. CDR3 length: 14 residues. Trimming cost V 6 bases and J 7 bases; bases outside gene matches: 7. Written as DNA, the CDR3 is TGTGCCAGCAGACAGGGGGTAAATCACGGGGAGCTGTTTTTT. Its translation: CASRQGVNHGELFF.

The chain uses TRBV27 and TRBJ1-5, with 8 bases matching TRBD1. The CDR3 runs 18 residues. Germline V gene sequence: CDR1 MNHEY, CDR2 SMNVEV (reference sequence). The trim removed 5 bases at V and 1 base at J, leaving 13 bases unmatched. CDR3 sequence reads: CASSHRLDREGSNQPQHF. In DNA, the CDR3 is TGTGCCAGCAGTCATAGACTGGACAGGGAAGGGAGCAATCAGCCCCAGCATTTT.

The genes are TRBV7-8 and TRBJ1-1; TRBD1 agrees at 8 bases. The CDR3 covers 15 residues. J lost 1 base, V lost 2 bases, and 3 bases had no gene match. Germline values: CDR1 SGHVS, CDR2 FQNEAQ. DNA for the CDR3: TGTGCCAGCAGCTTACCAGGGGGCCCGAACACTGAAGCTTTCTTT. Encoded protein: CASSLPGGPNTEAFF.

V gene TRBV30 combines with J gene TRBJ1-5; 7 bases are a match to TRBD1. Germline V gene data show CDR1 as GTSNPN and CDR2 as SVGIG (reference sequence). V was clipped by 4 bases and J by 3 bases; unmatched bases: 15. The CDR3 is 17 residues long. CDR3 in amino acids: CAWNSQTGQKTNQPQHF. CDR3 coding DNA: TGTGCCTGGAACTCCCAAACGGGACAGAAAACCAATCAGCCCCAGCATTTT.

The rearrangement links TRBV18 to TRBJ2-2, with 9 bases fitting TRBD1. Trimming cost V 0 bases and J 2 bases; bases outside gene matches: 1. CDR3 size: 16 residues. CDR1 and CDR2 from the germline V gene are KGHSH and LQKENI. The CDR3: CASSPPGQGNTGELFF. The CDR3 DNA reads TGTGCCAGCTCACCACCGGGACAGGGAAACACCGGGGAGCTGTTTTTT.

The chain has TRBV19 and TRBJ2-7, with 10 bases that match TRBD1. The CDR3 sequence is 13 residues long. Trimming took 5 bases from V and 6 from J; bases not matched to a gene: 4. Looked up from germline, CDR1 is LNHDA and CDR2 is SQIVND (reference sequence). Here the CDR3 reads CASSSRDRGEQYF. The CDR3 coding sequence is TGTGCCAGTAGTTCCCGGGACAGGGGCGAGCAGTACTTC.

In DNA, the CDR3 is TGTGCCAGCAGACCCTGGGCGGGCAAATACTACGAGCAGTACTTC. This gives the protein CASRPWAGKYYEQYF. This chain links TRBV28 with TRBJ2-7; D might be TRBD2 (5 bases). Per germline, CDR1 MDHEN and CDR2 SYDVKM. This CDR3 has 15 residues. Trimming cost V 6 bases and J 3 bases, with 18 bases left between them.

The CDR3 loop is CATSSRDRGPSANSPLHF. Written as DNA, the CDR3 is TGTGCCACCAGCTCCCGGGACAGGGGTCCTTCGGCGAATTCACCCCTCCACTTT. The chain employs TRBV15 and TRBJ1-6; 10 bases align to TRBD1. Germline V gene lookup returns CDR1 LNHNV and CDR2 YYDKDF (reference sequence). V trimming: 5 bases; J trimming: 7 bases; junction bases outside the gene matches: 14. This CDR3 spans 18 amino acids. The full variable domain, its missing parts supplied by reference TRBV15 and TRBJ1-6, is DAMVIQNPRYQVTQFGKPVTLSCSQTLNHNVMYWYQQKSSQAPKLLFHYYDKDFNNEADTPDNFQSRRPNTSFCFLDIRSPGLGDTAMYLCATSSRDRGPSANSPLHFGNGTRLTVT.

V is TRBV18 and J is TRBJ2-3; 10 nucleotides match TRBD2. CDR1 and CDR2 from the germline V gene are KGHSH and LQKENI. After removal of 3 bases from V and 0 bases from J, the junction contained 12 bases not matched to a gene. The CDR3 runs 19 residues. The CDR3 sequence: CASSPWSRLAGQSTDTQYF. CDR3 sequence (DNA): TGTGCCAGCTCACCGTGGAGTCGACTAGCGGGCCAGAGCACAGATACGCAGTATTTT.

The chain is built from TRBV9 and TRBJ2-5, with TRBD2 matching over 9 bases. CDR1 is SGDLS and CDR2 is YYNGEE in the germline V gene. Trimming took 3 bases from V and 3 from J; bases not matched to a gene: 9. CDR3 size: 16 residues. DNA of the CDR3: TGTGCCAGCAGCGCCAAGACTAGCGGTGCAAAAGAGACCCAGTACTTC. It codes for CASSAKTSGAKETQYF.

The chain couples TRBV4-3 to TRBJ2-7, with 10 bases fitting TRBD2. CDR1 is LGHNA, CDR2 YSLEER, per germline. Trimming removed 3 bases from V and 0 bases from J; junction bases left unmatched: 8. The CDR3 sequence is 17 residues long. The CDR3 protein is CASSQHRLAGDSYEQYF. The CDR3 DNA follows: TGCGCCAGCAGCCAGCACCGGCTAGCGGGGGACTCCTACGAGCAGTACTTC.

This clone was counted a few times. Different DNA sequences within this sample yield the same CDR3. The chain is built from TRBV19 and TRBJ1-1; TRBD1 agrees at 9 bases. V shed 6 bases, J shed 1 base, and the junction held 3 bases outside the gene matches. Germline values: CDR1 LNHDA, CDR2 SQIVND (reference sequence). The CDR3 covers 14 residues. CDR3 loop: CASSPGQGNTEAFF. In DNA form, the CDR3 reads TGTGCCAGTAGCCCGGGACAGGGGAACACTGAAGCTTTCTTT.

The rearrangement links TRBV6-5 to TRBJ1-4; perhaps TRBD1 as D (6 bases). Germline CDR1 MNHEY, CDR2 SVGAGI. With 2 bases removed from V and 8 bases from J, the gap between germline ends came to 18 bases. The CDR3 has 16 amino acids. The CDR3 reads CASSYTTDRLREKLFF. The DNA of the CDR3 is TGTGCCAGCAGTTACACGACCGACAGGCTGAGAGAAAAACTGTTTTTT.

The rearrangement joins TRBV30 to TRBJ1-6; 7 bases match TRBD1. The CDR3 is 17 amino acids. From germline, CDR1 is GTSNPN and CDR2 SVGIG (reference sequence). V was pared by 3 bases and J by 8 bases, with 16 bases of the junction left unmatched. The CDR3 DNA sequence: TGTGCCTGGAGCCTCCCTTTCTCCTACAGGGGCGATTCACCCCTCCACTTT. This sequence encodes CAWSLPFSYRGDSPLHF.

The chain couples TRBV5-1 to TRBJ2-7; 8 positions agree with TRBD1. V lost 2 bases to trimming and J lost 2 bases; unmatched junction nucleotides: 6. This CDR3 contains 15 residues. Germline CDR1 is SGHRS and CDR2 is YFSETQ. Here the CDR3 reads CASSFGQGAAYEQYF. The CDR3 DNA follows: TGCGCCAGCAGCTTCGGACAGGGTGCGGCCTACGAGCAGTACTTC.

This rearrangement joins TRBV18 to TRBJ1-1; 8 bases agree with TRBD1. Germline V gene data show CDR1 as KGHSH and CDR2 as LQKENI. The V gene end was trimmed by 0 bases and the J gene end by 1 base; junction bases not matched to a gene: 7. The CDR3 is 17 residues long. The DNA of the CDR3 is TGTGCCAGCTCACCACCGTACAGGGGGAGGGAGAACACTGAAGCTTTCTTT. Translating gives CASSPPYRGRENTEAFF. The complete variable domain, with remaining parts taken from reference TRBV18 and TRBJ1-1, reads NAGVMQNPRHLVRRRGQEARLRCSPMKGHSHVYWYRQLPEEGLKFMVYLQKENIIDESGMPKERFSAEFPKEGPSILRIQQVVRGDSAAYFCASSPPYRGRENTEAFFGQGTRLTVV.

The CDR3: CASSANLQGLVYGYTF. The CDR3 nucleotides read TGTGCCAGCAGCGCGAACTTACAGGGCTTAGTCTATGGCTACACCTTC. The rearrangement uses TRBV5-6 and TRBJ1-2; D might be TRBD1 (6 bases). V lost 4 bases and J 4 bases, leaving 20 bases between the germline ends. The germline CDR1 and CDR2 sequences are SGHDT and YYEEEE. This CDR3 comprises 16 residues.

This chain connects TRBV11-2 to TRBJ2-1; D perhaps matches TRBD1 (6 bases). In germline, CDR1 is SGHAT, CDR2 FQNNGV. V was trimmed by 3 bases and J by 5 bases, leaving 14 bases between them. This CDR3 region has 15 residues. CDR3 sequence: CASSLGDGTHNEQFF. For the CDR3, the DNA is TGTGCCAGCAGCTTGGGGGATGGGACACACAATGAGCAGTTCTTC.

The chain uses TRBV5-6 and TRBJ2-1; 8 bases align to TRBD1. V gave up 2 bases and J gave up 13 bases; unmatched junction bases: 23. This CDR3 has 18 amino acids. Germline V CDR1 and CDR2: SGHDT, YYEEEE. CDR3 amino acids: CASSFGTRGQEGVDPQFF. CDR3 coding DNA: TGTGCCAGCAGCTTCGGAACCAGGGGGCAGGAAGGCGTAGATCCCCAGTTCTTC.

J is TRBJ1-2 and V is TRBV1; the listed D gene, TRBD1, was not tested against the DNA. TRBV1 constitutes a pseudogene. This CDR3 has 15 amino acids. CDR3 coding DNA: TGCACCAGCAGCCGCGGACGGGGACAGAACTATGGCTACACCTTC. Encoded protein: CTSSRGRGQNYGYTF.

The chain has TRBV13 and TRBJ2-2; the D is unclear. This CDR3 contains 13 residues. The V and J ends lost 7 bases and 4 bases respectively, with 10 bases between them. CDR1 PRHDT and CDR2 FYEKMQ come from the germline V gene (reference sequence). The CDR3 loop reads CASTRPGTGELFF. In DNA, the CDR3 is TGTGCCAGCACCCGACCGGGCACCGGGGAGCTGTTTTTT.

The V gene is TRBV7-6, the J gene TRBJ2-6; 7 positions match TRBD1. Germline CDR1 reads SGHVS; CDR2 reads FNYEAQ. The CDR3 contains 19 residues. The V segment lost 5 bases and the J segment 0 bases; nucleotides outside the gene matches: 13. In nucleotides, the CDR3 is TGTGCCAGCAGCCCGAAGACAGGGTCCTCTAACTCTGGGGCCAACGTCCTGACTTTC. Translating it yields CASSPKTGSSNSGANVLTF.

This clone has only a few counts. Other nucleotide sequences from this sample produce the same CDR3. This chain links TRBV2 with TRBJ1-2; the D is unclear. CDR1 and CDR2 (germline): SNHLY, FYNNEI. The CDR3 extends over 11 amino acids. The V and J ends lost 3 bases and 8 bases respectively, with 7 bases between them. The CDR3, as DNA: TGTGCCAGCAGTGATCGGTACGGCTACACCTTC. Its translation: CASSDRYGYTF.

The chain employs TRBV28 and TRBJ1-1; D not certain. Trimming took 1 base from V and 3 from J, leaving 12 bases between them. Germline CDR1 MDHEN, CDR2 SYDVKM. This CDR3 spans 15 amino acids. Written as DNA, the CDR3 is TGTGCCAGCAGTTTATCCGACTCCTTCCACACTGAAGCTTTCTTT. Its translation is CASSLSDSFHTEAFF.